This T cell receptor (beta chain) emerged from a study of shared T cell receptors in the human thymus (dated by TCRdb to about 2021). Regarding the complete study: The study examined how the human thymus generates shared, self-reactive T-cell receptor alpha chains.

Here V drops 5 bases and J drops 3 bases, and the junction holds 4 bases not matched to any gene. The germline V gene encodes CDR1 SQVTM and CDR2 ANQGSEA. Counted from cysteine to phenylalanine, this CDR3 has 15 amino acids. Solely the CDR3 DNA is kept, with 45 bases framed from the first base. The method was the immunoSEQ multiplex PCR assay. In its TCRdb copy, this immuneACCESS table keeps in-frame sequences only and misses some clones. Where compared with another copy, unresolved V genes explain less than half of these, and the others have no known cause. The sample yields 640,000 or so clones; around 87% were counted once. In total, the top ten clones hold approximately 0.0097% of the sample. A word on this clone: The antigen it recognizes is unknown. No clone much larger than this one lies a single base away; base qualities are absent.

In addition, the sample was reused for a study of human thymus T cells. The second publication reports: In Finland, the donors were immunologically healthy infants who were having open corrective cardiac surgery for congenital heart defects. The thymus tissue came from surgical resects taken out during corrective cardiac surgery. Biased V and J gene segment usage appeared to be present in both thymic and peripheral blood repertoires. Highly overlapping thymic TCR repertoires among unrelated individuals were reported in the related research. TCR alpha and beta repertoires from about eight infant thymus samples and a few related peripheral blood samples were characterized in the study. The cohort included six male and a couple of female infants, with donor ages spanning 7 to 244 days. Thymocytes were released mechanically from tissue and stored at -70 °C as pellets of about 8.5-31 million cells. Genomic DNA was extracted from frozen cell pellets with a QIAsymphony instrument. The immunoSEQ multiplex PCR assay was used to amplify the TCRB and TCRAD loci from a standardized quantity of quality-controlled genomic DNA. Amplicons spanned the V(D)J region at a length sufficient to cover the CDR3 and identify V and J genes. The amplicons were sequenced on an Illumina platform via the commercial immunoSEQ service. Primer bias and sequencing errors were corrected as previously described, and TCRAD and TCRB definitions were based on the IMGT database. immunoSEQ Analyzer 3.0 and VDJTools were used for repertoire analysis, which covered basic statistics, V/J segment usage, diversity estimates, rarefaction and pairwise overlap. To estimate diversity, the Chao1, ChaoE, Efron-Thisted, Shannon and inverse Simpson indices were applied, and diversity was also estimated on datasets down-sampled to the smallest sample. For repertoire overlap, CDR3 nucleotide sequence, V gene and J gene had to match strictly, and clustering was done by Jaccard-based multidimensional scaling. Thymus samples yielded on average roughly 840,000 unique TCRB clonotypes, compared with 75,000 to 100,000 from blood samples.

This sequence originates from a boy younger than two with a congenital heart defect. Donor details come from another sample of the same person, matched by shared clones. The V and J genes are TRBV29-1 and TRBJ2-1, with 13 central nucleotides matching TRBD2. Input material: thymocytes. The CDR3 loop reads CSVTRTSGGYNEQFF. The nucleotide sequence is TGCAGCGTTACGAGGACTAGCGGGGGCTACAATGAGCAGTTCTTC.